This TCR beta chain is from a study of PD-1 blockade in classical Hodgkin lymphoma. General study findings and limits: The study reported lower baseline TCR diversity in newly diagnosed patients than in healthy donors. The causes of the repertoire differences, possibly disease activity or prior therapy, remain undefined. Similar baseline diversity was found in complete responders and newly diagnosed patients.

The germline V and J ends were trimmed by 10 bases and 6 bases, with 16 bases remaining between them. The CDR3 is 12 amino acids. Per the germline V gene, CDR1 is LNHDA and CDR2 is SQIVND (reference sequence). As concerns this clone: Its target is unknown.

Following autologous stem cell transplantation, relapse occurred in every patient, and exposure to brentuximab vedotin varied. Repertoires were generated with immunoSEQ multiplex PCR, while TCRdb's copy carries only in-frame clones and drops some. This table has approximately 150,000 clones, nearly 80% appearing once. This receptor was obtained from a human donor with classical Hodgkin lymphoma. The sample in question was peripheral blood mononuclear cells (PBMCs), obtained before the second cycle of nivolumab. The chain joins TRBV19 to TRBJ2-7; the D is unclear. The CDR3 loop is CATEDSGPEQYF. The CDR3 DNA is TGTGCCACCGAGGATTCCGGGCCCGAGCAGTACTTC.